This TCR beta chain was retrieved from a study of response to subunit inactivated influenza vaccine (dated by TCRdb to the late 2010s). Context from the whole study: Deep quantitative T cell receptor repertoire profiling was used in the study to track responses to a trivalent subunit inactivated influenza vaccine.

From the cysteine through the phenylalanine, the CDR3 covers 15 amino acids. Only the CDR3 DNA is retained, 45 bases long and in frame from the first base. For CDR1 and CDR2, the germline V gene (reference sequence) lists DFQATT and SNEGSKA. The germline V end is reduced by 2 bases and the J end by 2 bases; junction bases left unmatched: 2. The method was RT-PCR. Sequencing took place on an Illumina HiSeq 2500. TCRdb applied fastp at Q25 and MiXCR to the public reads, then kept only in-frame beta chains. Records with the same CDR3 protein are collapsed into one entry carrying the most frequent genes and DNA. Recorded for this sample are about 500,000 distinct CDR3 sequences; 16% of them occurred a single time. The top ten clones comprise approximately 3% of the sample. As concerns this clonotype: Its binding antigen is unknown. There are no base qualities to consult, and no much larger clone falls within one base.

The study at large found these results: The authors proposed that each seasonal influenza vaccination may bring in only a limited number of new T cells.

The clonotype was recovered from a man between 50 and 75 years old who received an inactivated influenza vaccine. Donor details come from another sample of the same person, matched by shared clones. The receptor chain draws on TRBV20-1 and TRBJ2-1; 11 bases in the junction line up with TRBD2. Sample: CD4+ T cells sorted from PBMCs, taken around 25 months after vaccination. The CDR3 protein is CSARRLAGPYNEQFF. The DNA sequence is given as TGCAGTGCTAGAAGACTAGCGGGACCCTACAATGAGCAGTTCTTC.